The 12 T cell receptor beta chains given below trace back to one sample, sequenced in a study of CD8+ T cells in alopecia areata. After isolation, RNA underwent reverse transcription to generate cDNA as the sequencing template. TCRdb's copy holds only in-frame clones and misses some; the assay was immunoSEQ multiplex PCR. Of 150,000 to 200,000 clones in the sample, less than 70% were seen once. Treatment described: oral pan-JAK inhibitor, 5-10 mg twice daily. Sequencing used CD4+ T cells sorted from blood, obtained at week 4, from a patient treated with tofacitinib. The receptors were sampled from a human donor with alopecia areata.

The rearrangement links TRBV5-6 to TRBJ2-7; D is unclear. Germline CDR1 is SGHDT and CDR2 is YYEEEE. The CDR3 length is 12 residues. The ends were cut back, 0 bases at V and 3 bases at J, with 4 bases in the middle. CDR3 sequence: CASSLDNYEQYF. The CDR3 bases are TGTGCCAGCAGCTTGGACAACTACGAGCAGTACTTC.

The J gene is TRBJ1-4, the V gene TRBV12-5; possible D gene TRBD1, 5 bases. Germline V gene sequence: CDR1 LGHNT, CDR2 FRNRAP. The CDR3 is made up of 16 amino acids. V was trimmed by 4 bases and J by 3 bases, leaving 15 bases between them. CDR3 sequence: CASGSTEQDSNEKLFF. For the CDR3, the DNA is TGTGCTAGTGGTTCCACAGAACAGGATTCTAATGAAAAACTGTTTTTT.

V usage is TRBV29-1 and J usage is TRBJ2-5, with 8 bases matching TRBD2. This CDR3 is built from 14 residues. V shed 4 bases and J 2 bases; nucleotides not matched to a gene: 6. In germline, CDR1 is SQVTM, CDR2 ANQGSEA. CDR3 DNA sequence: TGCAGCGTTGTCTCGATAGCGGGGCAAGAGACCCAGTACTTC. Its protein product is CSVVSIAGQETQYF. The full variable domain, completed using reference TRBV29-1 and TRBJ2-5, is SAVISQKPSRDICQRGTSLTIQCQVDSQVTMMFWYRQQPGQSLTLIATANQGSEATYESGFVIDKFPISRPNLTFSTLTVSNMSPEDSSIYLCSVVSIAGQETQYFGPGTRLLVL.

This chain links TRBV9 with TRBJ2-3; D may be TRBD2 (5 bases). Germline V gene data show CDR1 as SGDLS and CDR2 as YYNGEE. Trimming shortened V by 6 bases and J by 3 bases, and 14 bases separated the two germline ends. CDR3 size: 14 residues. Written as DNA, the CDR3 is TGTGCCAGCAATCCGACCCCGGGGACAGATACGCAGTATTTT. Its translation: CASNPTPGTDTQYF.

A word on this clone: A much more abundant neighbour one base away suggests this may be a read error. The V call is TRBV7-9, the J call TRBJ2-5, with D possibly being TRBD1 (6 bases). This CDR3 is built from 13 residues. Trimming stripped 5 bases from V and 4 bases from J, with 11 bases between. From germline, CDR1 is SEHNR and CDR2 FQNEAQ (reference sequence). The CDR3 DNA is TGTGCCAGCAGCCAGGACAGCCGAGAGACCCAGTACTTC. It specifies CASSQDSRETQYF.

The table lists this clone with a few counts. CDR3 sequence reads: CSDGQGQETQYF. CDR3 DNA: TGCAGCGACGGACAGGGACAAGAGACCCAGTACTTC. This chain connects TRBV29-1 to TRBJ2-5, with 8 positions matching TRBD1. The trim removed 7 bases at V and 2 bases at J, leaving 3 bases unmatched. Germline V lookup: CDR1 SQVTM, CDR2 ANQGSEA. The CDR3 has 12 amino acids. The whole variable domain, filled in from reference TRBV29-1 and TRBJ2-5, reads SAVISQKPSRDICQRGTSLTIQCQVDSQVTMMFWYRQQPGQSLTLIATANQGSEATYESGFVIDKFPISRPNLTFSTLTVSNMSPEDSSIYLCSDGQGQETQYFGPGTRLLVL.

The chain recombines TRBV18 with TRBJ2-5; D remains unclear. The better agreement between TRBJ2-7 and the DNA end casts doubt on the J call. The length of the CDR3 is 13 residues. Looked up from germline, CDR1 is KGHSH and CDR2 is LQKENI. This CDR3 is CASSPLLVHEQYF. The CDR3 DNA sequence: TGTGCCAGCTCACCACTATTAGTCCACGAGCAGTACTTC.

As DNA, the CDR3 is TGCGCCAGCAGCTTGTGGGCGTCTGGGGCCAACGTCCTGACTTTC. Its translation is CASSLWASGANVLTF. The rearrangement links TRBV5-1 to TRBJ2-6; D is undetermined. Trimming shortened V by 1 base and J by 1 base, and 6 bases separated the two germline ends. This CDR3 has 15 residues. Germline-derived CDR1 and CDR2 are SGHRS and YFSETQ. The full variable domain, rest sourced from reference TRBV5-1 and TRBJ2-6, is KAGVTQTPRYLIKTRGQQVTLSCSPISGHRSVSWYQQTPGQGLQFLFEYFSETQRNKGNFPGRFSGRQFSNSRSEMNVSTLELGDSALYLCASSLWASGANVLTFGAGSRLTVL.

This clone has only a few counts. The CDR3 DNA sequence: TGTGCCAGCAGCGTGACGGGACAGGGGTCGGGGACCCAGTACTTC. This sequence encodes CASSVTGQGSGTQYF. This chain links TRBV5-6 with TRBJ2-5; TRBD1 agrees at 10 bases. The CDR3 has 15 amino acids. J gave up 7 bases and V 4 bases, and 10 bases lay outside the gene matches. CDR1 is SGHDT, CDR2 YYEEEE, per germline.

The CDR3 protein is CASRGTGTPRPFF. CDR3 nucleotides: TGTGCCAGCAGAGGGACCGGGACCCCCCGCCCTTTCTTT. V gene TRBV27 combines with J gene TRBJ1-1; possible D gene TRBD1, 5 bases. Trimming pared 6 bases from V and 12 bases from J, leaving 20 bases between. CDR3 length: 13 amino acids. Germline CDR1 reads MNHEY; CDR2 reads SMNVEV (reference sequence).

This chain uses TRBV5-1 with TRBJ2-2; 9 nucleotides line up with TRBD1. The CDR3 has 15 amino acids. J lost 5 bases, V lost 4 bases, and 6 bases had no gene match. Germline values: CDR1 SGHRS, CDR2 YFSETQ. The CDR3 here is CASSPGTGSTGELFF. For the CDR3, the DNA is TGCGCCAGCAGCCCCGGGACAGGGTCGACCGGGGAGCTGTTTTTT.

This clone was seen only once. V usage is TRBV30 and J usage is TRBJ1-1, with D perhaps matching TRBD1 (6 bases). V was cut by 8 bases and J by 1 base, with 14 bases left in between. The V gene's germline CDR1 is GTSNPN and CDR2 SVGIG (reference sequence). The CDR3 length is 13 residues. DNA for the CDR3: TGTGCCGCAGGGGTGACACAGAACACTGAAGCTTTCTTT. Translating it yields CAAGVTQNTEAFF.